This entry describes one T cell receptor (beta chain). There is no known antigen for this receptor. No base-level quality is on record; no much larger clone is a single base apart. This specimen comes from a study of blood T cell repertoires in COVID-19 (dated by TCRdb to 2018 to 2020). Context from the whole study: The collaborator samples originated in the United States, Italy and Spain and spanned the acute and convalescent phases of COVID-19. Deeply sampled blood TCRbeta repertoires from subjects exposed to, actively infected with, or recovered from COVID-19 were included in the dataset. Samples were obtained from the ongoing ImmuneRACE study (first 160 participants) and from some 1,300 subjects provided by 6 global collaborators. Sample metadata almost always included a de-identified subject ID, COVID-19 status, age in years and sex. The material from the prospective study consisted of cDNA or gDNA derived from T cells, B-cell-depleted T cells, or PBMCs. The repertoires were released in a freely available public database meant as a resource for research on the immune response to SARS-CoV-2. Where available, HLA class I and class II types were obtained from metadata supplied by the sample provider rather than from assay-based typing.

The CDR3 goes from the cysteine to the phenylalanine over 13 residues. Only the CDR3 DNA is retained, 39 bases long and in frame from the first base. The germline V gene specifies MDHEN as CDR1 and SYDVKM as CDR2. From V the trimming removes 6 bases and from J it removes 5 bases, while the gene matches leave 2 bases of the junction unaccounted for. TCRbeta CDR3 regions were amplified from genomic DNA by means of the immunoSEQ Assay, a bias-controlled multiplex PCR. In the authors' own workflow: Nucleated cell counts per sample were estimated from amplification of reference gene primers within the assay. Sequence reads were collapsed and filtered to measure the absolute abundance of every unique TCRbeta CDR3 rearrangement. For each sample, productive Simpson clonality was calculated as the square root of Simpson's diversity index over productive rearrangements. TCRdb holds this immuneACCESS table with in-frame rearrangements only. Some clones are missing; in checked studies, unresolved V genes explain under half, and the rest has no known cause. That table furnishes V, J and clone size, whereas the DNA furnished D and trimming. This sample holds approximately 310,000 clones; around 90% were observed only once. The ten largest make up 5% to 5.5% of the sample.

In the prospective study, participants were roughly 18 to 100 years old, resided in fewer than 25 geographic areas of the United States, and were enrolled through a virtual design. In the prospective study, participants were assigned to cohorts based on the clinical history participants reported in a screening survey and a study questionnaire. Recovered participants in ImmuneRACE Cohort 3 were defined as having two consecutive negative NP/OP PCR tests, clearance from a healthcare professional, or resolution of symptoms. In the prospective study, mobile phlebotomists collected whole blood, serum and a nasopharyngeal or oropharyngeal swab from each participant. Prospective study participants could optionally give additional blood draws and questionnaires over an approximately 2-month period. Before DNA extraction, prospective study blood samples were shipped either frozen or at room temperature.

Paper-wide results and their limitations: The quantity of clinical and demographic metadata differed by source and by participant and was supplied without curation.

What was sequenced was PBMCs or T cells enriched from blood (not recorded which). The TCR was taken from a man aged 55 to 70 who had recovered from COVID-19. The V gene is TRBV28 and the J gene is TRBJ2-4, with TRBD2 matching 9 junction bases. The CDR3 protein: CASRVAGENIQYF. The sequenced DNA is TGTGCCAGCAGGGTAGCGGGAGAAAACATTCAGTACTTC.